The 13 T cell receptor beta chains presented below share a single source sample, sequenced in a study of T cells in narcolepsy. Using immunoSEQ multiplex PCR, the repertoire was profiled, and TCRdb retains in-frame clones only, with some absent. The sample lists under 35,000 clones; roughly nine tenths were seen once. The sample was CD45RA- memory CD4+ T cells from PBMCs. These receptors came from a human donor with narcolepsy.

The chain carries TRBV9 and TRBJ2-3, with 8 bases aligning to TRBD2. The length of the CDR3 is 16 residues. The junction had 5 bases not matched to a gene; V was cut back by 0 bases and J by 2 bases. Germline V gene lookup returns CDR1 SGDLS and CDR2 YYNGEE. CDR3 DNA sequence: TGTGCCAGCAGCGTAGGGGCGGGAGGCTACACAGATACGCAGTATTTT. Amino acids: CASSVGAGGYTDTQYF.

This clone was observed a handful of times. The rearrangement links TRBV18 to TRBJ2-5, with a tentative D call TRBD2 (6 bases). The CDR3 has 14 amino acids. Germline CDR1 is KGHSH and CDR2 is LQKENI. The V end was cut by 2 bases, the J end by 3 bases, with 10 bases between. The CDR3 nucleotides are TGTGCCAGCTCACCAATGGGACTTGAAGAGACCCAGTACTTC. Protein: CASSPMGLEETQYF.

The chain recombines TRBV14 with TRBJ2-1; D is uncertain. Germline values: CDR1 SGHDN, CDR2 FVKESK. V dropped 1 base and J dropped 7 bases, with 11 bases sitting between them. The CDR3 is 14 residues long. In nucleotides, the CDR3 is TGTGCCAGCAGCCAAGTCCGTGGAGCAAATGAGCAGTTCTTC. Translating it yields CASSQVRGANEQFF. Supplemented by reference TRBV14 and TRBJ2-1, the full variable domain reads EAGVTQFPSHSVIEKGQTVTLRCDPISGHDNLYWYRRVMGKEIKFLLHFVKESKQDESGMPNNRFLAERTGGTYSTLKVQPAELEDSGVYFCASSQVRGANEQFFGPGTRLTVL.

The rearrangement joins TRBV11-3 to TRBJ1-4, with 11 bases fitting TRBD1. This CDR3 region has 13 residues. Germline V CDR1 and CDR2: SGHNT, YENEEA. With 3 bases clipped from V and 12 bases from J, the junction kept 3 bases outside the gene matches. CDR3 residues: CASSFGQGAELFF. The CDR3 DNA sequence: TGTGCCAGCAGCTTTGGACAGGGGGCCGAACTGTTTTTT.

The V gene is TRBV15, the J gene TRBJ2-7, with TRBD1 as a possible D gene (5 bases). The CDR3 loop spans 12 amino acids. V lost 3 bases and J lost 6, with 9 bases in between. The germline gives CDR1 LNHNV, CDR2 YYDKDF (reference sequence). The CDR3 DNA follows: TGTGCCACCAGCAGGCAGGGTGGCGAGCAGTACTTC. Protein sequence: CATSRQGGEQYF.

The chain combines TRBV5-5 with TRBJ1-4, with TRBD1 identical over 7 bases. There are 16 residues in the CDR3. Germline CDR1 and CDR2: SGHKS and YYEKEE (reference sequence). V was clipped by 2 bases and J by 6 bases; unmatched bases: 10. The CDR3 spells CASSLGDYRGDEKLFF. In DNA, the CDR3 is TGTGCCAGCAGCTTAGGGGATTACAGGGGCGATGAAAAACTGTTTTTT.

The chain couples TRBV27 to TRBJ2-3, with TRBD2 matching over 8 bases. This CDR3 spans 14 amino acids. V was pared by 7 bases and J by 5 bases, with 8 bases of the junction left unmatched. Germline CDR1 reads MNHEY; CDR2 reads SMNVEV (reference sequence). The CDR3 here is CASTAGLAQDTQYF. DNA of the CDR3: TGTGCCAGCACCGCCGGACTAGCACAAGATACGCAGTATTTT.

The gene calls are TRBV4-3 and TRBJ2-4; 9 nucleotides align to TRBD1. Germline loops: CDR1 LGHNA, CDR2 YSLEER. Trimming cost V 0 bases and J 3 bases; bases outside gene matches: 6. This CDR3 spans 17 amino acids. In DNA, the CDR3 is TGCGCCAGCAGCCAAGAACAGGGGGCGCGGGTCAAAAACATTCAGTACTTC. It encodes CASSQEQGARVKNIQYF.

The J gene is TRBJ1-6, the V gene TRBV28, with unresolved D. The V gene's germline CDR1 is MDHEN and CDR2 SYDVKM. V shed 7 bases and J shed 14 bases, with 15 bases lying between them. The CDR3 has 12 amino acids. For the CDR3, the DNA is TGTGCCAGCACCAAAGTGGGGTTCACCCTCCACTTT. Its protein is CASTKVGFTLHF.

This rearrangement joins TRBV19 to TRBJ1-5; D gene ambiguous. There are 14 residues in the CDR3. Trimming shortened V by 8 bases and J by 2 bases, and 13 bases separated the two germline ends. The germline V gene has CDR1 LNHDA and CDR2 SQIVND (reference sequence). The CDR3 spells CASSRAGGNQPQHF. DNA of the CDR3: TGTGCCAGTTCCCGGGCGGGCGGCAATCAGCCCCAGCATTTT. The variable domain in full, with the rest retrieved from reference TRBV19 and TRBJ1-5, is DGGITQSPKYLFRKEGQNVTLSCEQNLNHDAMYWYRQDPGQGLRLIYYSQIVNDFQKGDIAEGYSVSREKKESFPLTVTSAQKNPTAFYLCASSRAGGNQPQHFGDGTRLSIL.

The chain joins TRBV28 to TRBJ2-7; D gene unclear. This CDR3 comprises 11 residues. Germline CDR1 and CDR2: MDHEN and SYDVKM. Deletions cut 8 bases from V and 4 bases from J, with 9 bases between. CDR3 nucleotides: TGTGCCAGCGCCAGAGCTTACGAGCAGTACTTC. The encoded protein is CASARAYEQYF. The full variable domain, its missing parts supplied by reference TRBV28 and TRBJ2-7, is DVKVTQSSRYLVKRTGEKVFLECVQDMDHENMFWYRQDPGLGLRLIYFSYDVKMKEKGDIPEGYSVSREKKERFSLILESASTNQTSMYLCASARAYEQYFGPGTRLTVT.

The chain is built from TRBV27 and TRBJ2-5; TRBD1 aligns across 7 bases. Trimming took 5 bases from V and 4 from J; bases not matched to a gene: 10. The CDR3 is 15 amino acids. Germline CDR1 MNHEY, CDR2 SMNVEV (reference sequence). DNA of the CDR3: TGTGCCAGCAGTACACGATACCACAGGGGAGAGACCCAGTACTTC. This sequence encodes CASSTRYHRGETQYF.

The chain carries TRBV10-3 and TRBJ2-3, with 9 bases lining up with TRBD1. There are 16 residues in the CDR3. V trimming: 1 base; J trimming: 4 bases; junction bases outside the gene matches: 6. Germline CDR1 ENHRY, CDR2 SYGVKD. CDR3 protein: CAISEWGGQGSDTQYF. DNA for the CDR3: TGTGCCATCAGTGAGTGGGGGGGACAGGGCTCAGATACGCAGTATTTT.